Listed here are 7 T cell receptor beta chains from one sample, sequenced in a study of technical replicates of blood from a handful of donors. Sequencing was performed with immunoSEQ multiplex PCR; in TCRdb, only in-frame clones are kept and a portion is missing. Of tens of thousands of clones in the sample, 85% to 95% were seen once. The sequenced material came from PBMCs. The receptors derive from a human donor in good health. Some clones in this sample may be carry-over from other donors' samples.

The chain employs TRBV7-3 and TRBJ2-5; 8 bases fit TRBD2. In germline, CDR1 is SGHTA, CDR2 FQGTGA. V was clipped by 1 base and J by 8 bases; unmatched bases: 6. The CDR3 sequence is 14 residues long. The CDR3 nucleotides read TGTGCCAGCAGCTTAAGTAGCGCGGGGGGAACCCAGTACTTC. Translated: CASSLSSAGGTQYF.

The V call is TRBV7-8, the J call TRBJ1-1; TRBD1 might be the D (5 bases). Trimming took 0 bases from V and 1 from J, leaving 9 bases between them. The V gene's germline CDR1 is SGHVS and CDR2 FQNEAQ. This CDR3 has 15 residues. This CDR3 reads CASSLAKGRNTEAFF. CDR3 nucleotide sequence: TGTGCCAGCAGCTTAGCAAAGGGGCGGAACACTGAAGCTTTCTTT. Variable domain in full (rest from reference TRBV7-8 and TRBJ1-1): GAGVSQSPRYKVAKRGQDVALRCDPISGHVSLFWYQQALGQGPEFLTYFQNEAQLDKSGLPSDRFFAERPEGSVSTLKIQRTQQEDSAVYLCASSLAKGRNTEAFFGQGTRLTVV.

The gene calls are TRBV14 and TRBJ1-6; D may be TRBD1 (5 bases). The CDR3 covers 20 residues. The ends were cut back, 0 bases at V and 0 bases at J, with 18 bases in the middle. The germline V gene has CDR1 SGHDN and CDR2 FVKESK. CDR3 protein: CASSQERRGRTSSYNSPLHF. CDR3 DNA: TGTGCCAGCAGCCAAGAGAGGAGGGGCAGAACCAGCTCCTATAATTCACCCCTCCACTTT. The full variable domain, its missing parts supplied by reference TRBV14 and TRBJ1-6, is EAGVTQFPSHSVIEKGQTVTLRCDPISGHDNLYWYRRVMGKEIKFLLHFVKESKQDESGMPNNRFLAERTGGTYSTLKVQPAELEDSGVYFCASSQERRGRTSSYNSPLHFGNGTRLTVT.

The V call is TRBV15, the J call TRBJ2-7; 9 bases line up with TRBD2. Germline assignment: CDR1 LNHNV and CDR2 YYDKDF (reference sequence). The CDR3 is 16 residues long. Germline trimming cut 5 bases from V and 5 bases from J; bases unmatched to any gene: 13. DNA for the CDR3: TGTGCCACCAGCTCCCCCGGCGGGGGGGCCCCCCACGAGCAGTACTTC. It is translated as CATSSPGGGAPHEQYF.

The V call is TRBV9, the J call TRBJ2-5; 7 nucleotides agree with TRBD2. The CDR3 is made up of 15 amino acids. V shed 3 bases and J 4 bases; nucleotides not matched to a gene: 9. Per the germline V gene, CDR1 is SGDLS and CDR2 is YYNGEE. The CDR3 sequence is CASSDPTSYLETQYF. The CDR3 coding sequence is TGTGCCAGCAGCGACCCGACTAGCTACCTAGAGACCCAGTACTTC.

The genes are TRBV29-1 and TRBJ1-1; no definite D call. Trimming cost V 3 bases and J 1 base, with 15 bases left between them. This CDR3 region has 15 residues. The germline V gene has CDR1 SQVTM and CDR2 ANQGSEA. CDR3 nucleotide sequence: TGCAGCGTTGACGCCCCCACAGAGACGAACACTGAAGCTTTCTTT. Translating gives CSVDAPTETNTEAFF.

The chain joins TRBV25-1 to TRBJ2-1; 8 bases are a match to TRBD1. The germline V gene encodes CDR1 MGHDK and CDR2 SYGVNS. The CDR3 contains 15 residues. Germline trimming cut 2 bases from V and 4 bases from J; bases unmatched to any gene: 4. CDR3 DNA: TGTGCCAGCAGTGAACGGCAGGGGGCGTACAATGAGCAGTTCTTC. Translation: CASSERQGAYNEQFF.